This entry lists 6 T cell receptor beta chains sequenced from one sample in a study of glioma-infiltrating T cells after dendritic cell vaccination. The time point here: after dendritic cell vaccination, including at tumor progression/relapse. Data came from immunoSEQ multiplex PCR; TCRdb stores just in-frame clones and leaves some out. The sample consists of about 10,000 clones, around 84% of them appearing once. The sample in question was blood, obtained after dendritic cell vaccination. The receptors were sampled from a human donor with glioblastoma.

This chain uses TRBV7-8 with TRBJ2-5; the D gene is possibly TRBD2 (6 bases). The end of the DNA fits TRBJ2-7 better, so the J call may be wrong. This CDR3 spans 15 amino acids. From germline, CDR1 is SGHVS and CDR2 FQNEAQ. CDR3 nucleotide sequence: TGTGCCAGCAGCTTAGGTGGGAGGACGGCCTACGAGCAGTACTTC. It codes for CASSLGGRTAYEQYF.

The rearrangement links TRBV19 to TRBJ1-1; D is unclear. The CDR3 length is 14 residues. Trimming removed 7 bases from V and 6 bases from J, with 18 bases in between. CDR1 is LNHDA and CDR2 is SQIVND in the germline V gene (reference sequence). The CDR3 region has the DNA TGTGCCAGTACCTTATTTAGAGGGCGGTCTGAAGCTTTCTTT. Protein: CASTLFRGRSEAFF.

The V and J genes are TRBV7-9 and TRBJ2-1; 7 bases fit TRBD1. V was pared by 4 bases and J by 4 bases, with 4 bases of the junction left unmatched. Germline lookup yields CDR1 SEHNR and CDR2 FQNEAQ (reference sequence). The CDR3 contains 14 residues. The CDR3 sequence: CASSSRDSYNEQFF. CDR3 DNA: TGTGCCAGCAGCTCCCGGGACAGTTACAATGAGCAGTTCTTC.

This clone appeared a few times. The rearrangement uses TRBV6-4 and TRBJ2-1, with 9 bases fitting TRBD2. The CDR3 extends over 15 amino acids. Trimming removed 6 bases from V and 8 bases from J; junction bases left unmatched: 11. Germline V CDR1 and CDR2: MRHNA, SNTAGT. The CDR3 sequence: CASSSLAGGPDEQFF. CDR3 DNA sequence: TGTGCCAGCAGCTCCCTCGCGGGAGGGCCCGATGAGCAGTTCTTC.

The chain uses TRBV9 and TRBJ1-3; 7 bases are a match to TRBD1. V shed 4 bases and J 4 bases; nucleotides not matched to a gene: 11. The CDR3 loop spans 16 amino acids. The germline V gene has CDR1 SGDLS and CDR2 YYNGEE. CDR3 amino acids: CASSPYRQGEGNTIYF. CDR3 coding DNA: TGTGCCAGCAGCCCTTATCGACAGGGTGAAGGAAACACCATATATTTT.

This chain uses TRBV7-9 with TRBJ2-1; 9 nucleotides align to TRBD2. The V segment lost 5 bases and the J segment 8 bases; nucleotides outside the gene matches: 16. The CDR3 extends over 17 amino acids. Germline-derived CDR1 and CDR2 are SEHNR and FQNEAQ (reference sequence). The CDR3 loop is CASSPRRSSGRPHEQFF. The CDR3, as DNA: TGTGCCAGCAGCCCACGGCGGTCCAGCGGGAGGCCCCATGAGCAGTTCTTC.